One sample yielded the 28 T cell receptor beta chains listed below, sequenced in a study of cytomegalovirus exposure and HLA in healthy donors. 13 Jbeta primers and 60 Vbeta primers were used for the PCR. Assay used: immunoSEQ multiplex PCR; TCRdb lists only in-frame clones, some missing. The sample includes 100,000 to 150,000 clones, approximately 82% of them seen just once. The sample consisted of PBMCs. These receptor sequences come from a man in his fifties in good health and CMV-seronegative.

The V gene is TRBV30, the J gene TRBJ1-1; D call uncertain. Trimming left V 5 bases short and J 3 bases short, with 10 bases between. Germline assignment: CDR1 GTSNPN and CDR2 SVGIG (reference sequence). The CDR3 is 12 amino acids. The CDR3 nucleotides are TGTGCCTGGGCCCGGTCCTACACTGAAGCTTTCTTT. It encodes CAWARSYTEAFF.

This clone occurred a few times. J is TRBJ2-7 and V is TRBV9; D perhaps matches TRBD2 (7 bases). V lost 3 bases, J lost 0 bases, and 16 bases lay in between. Germline V lookup: CDR1 SGDLS, CDR2 YYNGEE. The CDR3 has 16 amino acids. The CDR3 nucleotides are TGTGCCAGCAGCGACCCGAGGGGGGGCAGCTCCTACGAGCAGTACTTC. Translated: CASSDPRGGSSYEQYF.

The sample holds a few counts of this clone. The V and J genes are TRBV5-6 and TRBJ1-6; tentatively, D is TRBD1 (5 bases). CDR1 is SGHDT and CDR2 is YYEEEE in the germline V gene. The CDR3 runs to 14 residues. Trimming pared 2 bases from V and 7 bases from J, leaving 10 bases between. CDR3 bases: TGTGCCAGCAGCTTAAGGCAGGGAAATTCACCCCTCCACTTT. Translated, it gives CASSLRQGNSPLHF.

This clone came up a few times. The chain is built from TRBV4-2 and TRBJ1-1, with D possibly matching TRBD1 (6 bases). Germline V lookup: CDR1 LGHNA, CDR2 YNFKEQ. The V and J ends lost 5 bases and 2 bases respectively, with 9 bases between them. This CDR3 is 13 amino acids long. The CDR3 sequence is CASSTTGNTEAFF. The CDR3 DNA reads as TGTGCCAGCAGCACGACAGGAAACACTGAAGCTTTCTTT.

The genes are TRBV6-1 and TRBJ2-7; D gene unclear. The CDR3 runs 11 residues. Trimming took off 6 bases at V and 1 base at J, with 4 bases between the two ends. From germline, CDR1 is MNHNS and CDR2 SASEGT. The CDR3 nucleotides are TGTGCCAGCAGGCAGTCCTACGAGCAGTACTTC. Translation: CASRQSYEQYF.

The chain carries TRBV2 and TRBJ2-7; D is perhaps TRBD1 (6 bases). V lost 6 bases to trimming and J lost 7 bases, with 22 bases between them. CDR3 length equals 15 residues. Germline CDR1 SNHLY, CDR2 FYNNEI. The CDR3 is CASRERGDRLGEQYF. CDR3 coding DNA: TGTGCCAGCAGGGAAAGGGGTGACAGGTTAGGAGAGCAGTACTTC.

The V gene is TRBV19, the J gene TRBJ1-2, with 11 nucleotides matching TRBD1. Germline V gene sequence: CDR1 LNHDA, CDR2 SQIVND (reference sequence). The ends lost 3 bases at V and 5 bases at J; junction bases unmatched: 8. This CDR3 contains 16 residues. CDR3 DNA sequence: TGTGCCAGTAGTATCGGGGACAGGGGGGTCGGATATGGCTACACCTTC. Encoded protein: CASSIGDRGVGYGYTF. The full variable domain, with the rest looked up from reference TRBV19 and TRBJ1-2, is DGGITQSPKYLFRKEGQNVTLSCEQNLNHDAMYWYRQDPGQGLRLIYYSQIVNDFQKGDIAEGYSVSREKKESFPLTVTSAQKNPTAFYLCASSIGDRGVGYGYTFGSGTRLTVV.

V usage is TRBV15 and J usage is TRBJ1-5; tentative D call: TRBD1 (5 bases). Germline CDR1 is LNHNV and CDR2 is YYDKDF (reference sequence). This CDR3 is 16 amino acids long. Trimming took 3 bases from V and 1 from J, leaving 13 bases between them. CDR3 amino acids: CATSSQRGRSNQPQHF. The CDR3 DNA reads as TGTGCCACCAGCAGTCAAAGGGGAAGGAGCAATCAGCCCCAGCATTTT.

The V call is TRBV5-1, the J call TRBJ2-7, with 16 bases matching TRBD2. Germline CDR1 SGHRS, CDR2 YFSETQ. The V and J ends lost 8 bases and 0 bases, in that order; junction bases with no gene match: 8. This CDR3 is 17 amino acids long. The CDR3 spells CARGGGLAGGRSYEQYF. CDR3 bases: TGCGCCAGGGGCGGGGGACTAGCGGGGGGGCGCTCCTACGAGCAGTACTTC. Using reference TRBV5-1 and TRBJ2-7 for the parts outside the CDR3, the full variable domain is KAGVTQTPRYLIKTRGQQVTLSCSPISGHRSVSWYQQTPGQGLQFLFEYFSETQRNKGNFPGRFSGRQFSNSRSEMNVSTLELGDSALYLCARGGGLAGGRSYEQYFGPGTRLTVT.

This chain links TRBV7-2 with TRBJ2-7; maybe TRBD1 (7 bases). CDR1 is SGHTA, CDR2 FQGNSA, per germline. CDR3 length equals 16 residues. Trimming took off 5 bases at V and 3 bases at J, with 20 bases between the two ends. The CDR3 loop is CASSTRGGDSNYEQYF. DNA of the CDR3: TGTGCCAGCAGCACACGGGGCGGGGACAGCAACTACGAGCAGTACTTC.

CDR3 protein: CASRSLGGVPYEQYF. The CDR3 nucleotides are TGTGCCAGCAGGTCCCTTGGCGGGGTTCCCTACGAGCAGTACTTC. The rearrangement links TRBV6-7 to TRBJ2-7, with D perhaps TRBD2 (6 bases). TRBV6-7 is an open reading frame whose function is uncertain. V was shortened by 6 bases and J by 2 bases, with 17 bases between the two germline ends. There are 15 residues in the CDR3.

The chain joins TRBV11-2 to TRBJ1-1; D possibly corresponds to TRBD1 (6 bases). Trimming took off 5 bases at V and 1 base at J, with 14 bases between the two ends. CDR1 SGHAT and CDR2 FQNNGV come from the germline V gene. This CDR3 region has 15 residues. This CDR3 reads CASSKTGTSNTEAFF. CDR3 DNA sequence: TGTGCCAGCAGCAAGACCGGGACATCGAACACTGAAGCTTTCTTT.

The genes are TRBV2 and TRBJ1-5; no definite D call. V lost 6 bases, J lost 4 bases, and 10 bases lay in between. CDR1 is SNHLY, CDR2 FYNNEI, per germline. CDR3 length: 13 residues. CDR3 coding DNA: TGTGCCAGCAGGTTAGGCGGGAATCAGCCCCAGCATTTT. It yields the protein CASRLGGNQPQHF.

This chain joins TRBV4-2 and TRBJ1-1; the D is unclear. The V gene lost 0 bases and the J gene lost 4 bases, with 12 bases spanning the gap. CDR1 and CDR2 from the germline V gene are LGHNA and YNFKEQ. The CDR3 spans 15 residues. This chain's CDR3 is CASSQDSVGSTEAFF. For the CDR3, the DNA is TGTGCCAGCAGCCAAGATAGCGTGGGGAGCACTGAAGCTTTCTTT.

The gene calls are TRBV5-5 and TRBJ1-2; TRBD1 might be the D (5 bases). Germline lookup yields CDR1 SGHKS and CDR2 YYEKEE (reference sequence). The V end lost 1 base, the J end lost 0 bases, and 10 bases lay between the germline ends. The CDR3 spans 15 residues. The CDR3 nucleotides are TGTGCCAGCAGCTTGCAGGGTCGGACTAACTATGGCTACACCTTC. As protein: CASSLQGRTNYGYTF.

The rearrangement links TRBV4-3 to TRBJ2-1; 10 bases line up with TRBD2. CDR3 size: 15 residues. The V gene end was trimmed by 4 bases and the J gene end by 3 bases; junction bases not matched to a gene: 3. Germline CDR1 LGHNA, CDR2 YSLEER. The CDR3 nucleotides read TGCGCCAGCAGCCGTACTAGCGGGGTCTACAATGAGCAGTTCTTC. Protein product: CASSRTSGVYNEQFF.

The chain employs TRBV5-6 and TRBJ2-1, with 11 positions matching TRBD2. After removal of 2 bases from V and 0 bases from J, the junction contained 7 bases not matched to a gene. Germline values: CDR1 SGHDT, CDR2 YYEEEE. The CDR3 has 18 amino acids. CDR3: CASSFKTSGVPSYNEQFF. CDR3 sequence (DNA): TGTGCCAGCAGCTTCAAGACTAGCGGGGTCCCCTCCTACAATGAGCAGTTCTTC.

The CDR3 is CASSLTGTGASGANVLTF. In DNA form, the CDR3 reads TGCGCCAGCAGTCTGACCGGGACAGGGGCCTCTGGGGCCAACGTCCTGACTTTC. The chain combines TRBV5-1 with TRBJ2-6, with 10 bases matching TRBD1. CDR1 and CDR2 from the germline V gene are SGHRS and YFSETQ. The CDR3 length is 18 residues. V shed 5 bases, J shed 0 bases, and the junction held 8 bases outside the gene matches.

The V and J genes are TRBV19 and TRBJ1-6, with 8 bases that match TRBD1. The CDR3 is 13 amino acids. V lost 9 bases, J lost 4 bases, and 2 bases stayed unmatched. CDR1 and CDR2 from the germline V gene are LNHDA and SQIVND (reference sequence). DNA for the CDR3: TGTGCCAGCCGGACAGGGTATAATTCACCCCTCCACTTT. Its protein is CASRTGYNSPLHF.

The chain is built from TRBV4-1 and TRBJ1-1; D is unclear. The CDR3 has 13 residues. Germline CDR1 MGHRA, CDR2 YSYEKL. Trimming took 2 bases from V and 8 from J, leaving 12 bases between them. The CDR3 reads CASSQPYVLEAFF. The CDR3 bases are TGCGCCAGCAGCCAACCCTATGTACTCGAAGCTTTCTTT.

In DNA form, the CDR3 reads TGTGCCAGCAGCCGGACTAGCGGGGGCCAAGAGACCCAGTACTTC. This translates into CASSRTSGGQETQYF. The chain has TRBV14 and TRBJ2-5; TRBD2 matches 13 bases. V was pared by 4 bases and J by 1 base, with 0 bases of the junction left unmatched. CDR1 and CDR2 (germline): SGHDN, FVKESK. The CDR3 runs 15 residues. The full variable domain, in which reference TRBV14 and TRBJ2-5 provide the parts outside the CDR3, is EAGVTQFPSHSVIEKGQTVTLRCDPISGHDNLYWYRRVMGKEIKFLLHFVKESKQDESGMPNNRFLAERTGGTYSTLKVQPAELEDSGVYFCASSRTSGGQETQYFGPGTRLLVL.

The chain couples TRBV6-1 to TRBJ1-1, with 9 bases that match TRBD1. This CDR3 region has 15 residues. V was clipped by 7 bases and J by 3 bases; unmatched bases: 9. Germline V gives CDR1 MNHNS, CDR2 SASEGT. The CDR3 DNA is TGTGCCAGCATACCGGGACAGGGAGCATACACTGAAGCTTTCTTT. Residues: CASIPGQGAYTEAFF.

CDR3 region: CASRKAGGPYEQYF. The DNA for the CDR3 is TGTGCCAGCAGAAAAGCGGGGGGGCCCTACGAGCAGTACTTC. The J gene is TRBJ2-7, the V gene TRBV5-4; 10 bases agree with TRBD2. Germline V gene lookup returns CDR1 SGHNT and CDR2 YYREEE (reference sequence). The CDR3 is 14 residues long. Trimming at V came to 5 bases and at J to 2 bases, leaving 4 bases not matched to a gene.

The chain employs TRBV6-5 and TRBJ1-6, with D perhaps matching TRBD1 (6 bases). The CDR3 loop spans 14 amino acids. Per germline, CDR1 MNHEY and CDR2 SVGAGI. V lost 4 bases and J 9 bases, leaving 13 bases between the germline ends. The CDR3 is CASSLGGIGSPLHF. In DNA, the CDR3 is TGTGCCAGCAGTTTAGGGGGTATAGGTTCACCCCTCCACTTT.

This clone was observed a few times. The chain joins TRBV5-1 to TRBJ2-1; 8 nucleotides align to TRBD2. Germline assignment: CDR1 SGHRS and CDR2 YFSETQ. The length of the CDR3 is 18 residues. J was trimmed by 2 bases and V by 4 bases; bases with no gene match: 14. In DNA form, the CDR3 reads TGCGCCAGCAGCCCCCAGTTTGTAGCGGGGTTCCCCTACAATGAGCAGTTCTTC. Protein: CASSPQFVAGFPYNEQFF.

The chain carries TRBV7-9 and TRBJ2-3; TRBD1 is a possible D gene (6 bases). Germline loops: CDR1 SEHNR, CDR2 FQNEAQ (reference sequence). The CDR3 contains 16 residues. V was clipped by 1 base and J by 0 bases, with 11 bases between them. The CDR3, as DNA: TGTGCCAGCAGCTTAGACCCAGGGGCGAGCACAGATACGCAGTATTTT. It codes for CASSLDPGASTDTQYF.

This clone has a handful of counts. The chain employs TRBV7-2 and TRBJ2-7; 10 bases align to TRBD2. CDR1 SGHTA and CDR2 FQGNSA come from the germline V gene. V gave up 3 bases and J gave up 3 bases; unmatched junction bases: 2. The CDR3 runs 14 residues. The chain's CDR3 is CASSFSSGGYEQYF. The CDR3 bases are TGTGCCAGCAGCTTTTCTAGCGGGGGCTACGAGCAGTACTTC.

The CDR3 is CASSDSTDLNEKLFF. DNA of the CDR3: TGTGCCAGCAGTGACTCGACTGACCTTAATGAAAAACTGTTTTTT. This chain links TRBV6-4 with TRBJ1-4; no definite D call. Germline V gene lookup returns CDR1 MRHNA and CDR2 SNTAGT. The CDR3 is 15 amino acids. With 0 bases removed from V and 4 bases from J, the gap between germline ends came to 9 bases.